The rows below give T cell receptor beta chains drawn from one sample of a study of T cell repertoires in cytomegalovirus infection. TCRdb re-called the reads with MiXCR, one entry per CDR3 protein. Seen here are approximately 250,000 distinct CDR3 sequences, around 8.7% observed once, and the top ten hold about 15%. The specimen was PBMCs. Source of these receptors: a human donor in good health (CMV status not recorded). Some clones in this sample may be carry-over from other donors' samples. The CDR3 runs from the conserved cysteine through the conserved F or W. The D gene is left open where the match is weak. Rows may omit the clone size; those that give it use once, few, many or a size class.

abundance	v_gene	j_gene	d_gene	CDR3nt	CDR3aa
NA	TRBV29-1	TRBJ1-3	NA	TGCAGGGGGACCTCGGTCTCTGGAAACACCATATATTTT	CRGTSVSGNTIYF
medium-sized	TRBV11-1	TRBJ2-7	NA	TGTGCCAGCAGCTTAATTGGCGTAGGAGACGAGCAGTACTTC	CASSLIGVGDEQYF
NA	TRBV30	TRBJ1-5	NA	TGTGCCTGGAGTGCAGGAAGAGGGAATCAGCCCCAGCATTTT	CAWSAGRGNQPQHF
NA	TRBV5-6	TRBJ2-7	NA	TGTGCCAGCAGCCCGGACACCCGCCTAGACGAGCAGTACTTC	CASSPDTRLDEQYF
few	TRBV12-3/TRBV12-4	TRBJ2-1	TRBD2	TGTGCCAGCAGTTCTCCGGGACTAGCGGGGATCAATGAGCAGTTCTTC	CASSSPGLAGINEQFF
many	TRBV7-2	TRBJ2-3	TRBD2	TGTGCCAGCAGTCTAGCGGGAGGGTCTTGGGATACGCAGTATTTT	CASSLAGGSWDTQYF
NA	TRBV29-1	TRBJ2-7	NA	TGCAGCGTTGAAGACCCATCAGGAAACTCCTACGAGCAGTACTTC	CSVEDPSGNSYEQYF
NA	TRBV20-1	TRBJ2-1	TRBD2	TGCAGTGCTAGAGTGGTTAGGACTAGCGGGATTTTTGAGCAGTTCTTC	CSARVVRTSGIFEQFF
NA	TRBV5-1	TRBJ1-1	NA	TGCGCCAGCAGCAAACAGAGTGAGAACACTGAAGCTTTCTTT	CASSKQSENTEAFF
many	TRBV7-2	TRBJ1-1	TRBD1	TGTGCCAGCAGTCACTTAAGTGGGCCAGGGGGCTCGAACACTGAAGCTTTCTTT	CASSHLSGPGGSNTEAFF
NA	TRBV6-2/TRBV6-3	TRBJ2-2	NA	TGTGCCAGCAGTTTTGGCGGTTCGAACACCGGGGAGCTGTTTTTT	CASSFGGSNTGELFF
many	TRBV7-2	TRBJ2-2	TRBD2	TGTGCCAGCAGCCCCCGGACTAGCGGCTCGCATAACGCCGGGGAGCTGTTTTTT	CASSPRTSGSHNAGELFF
NA	TRBV19	TRBJ2-7	TRBD2	TGTGCCAGTAGTATAGGTCTCCCGGGACTAGCGATCTACGAGCAGTACTTC	CASSIGLPGLAIYEQYF
many	TRBV7-2	TRBJ1-1	NA	TGTGCCAGCAGCCGAGACAGATACACTGAAGCTTTCTTT	CASSRDRYTEAFF
many	TRBV20-1	TRBJ2-1	TRBD2	TGCAGTGCTAGAGATCCTATAGCGGGGAAGCAGTTCTTC	CSARDPIAGKQFF
many	TRBV7-8	TRBJ1-5	NA	TGTGCCACCGGTAGGGGTGGTTATCAGCCCCAGCATTTT	CATGRGGYQPQHF
many	TRBV19	TRBJ2-1	TRBD2	TGTGCCAGTAGACAACCGGGGGGAAGCAATGAGCAGTTCTTC	CASRQPGGSNEQFF
few	TRBV29-1	TRBJ2-7	NA	TGCAGCGGCTACCACGTAGGGGACGGGACCTACGAGCAGTACTTC	CSGYHVGDGTYEQYF
few	TRBV28	TRBJ1-2	NA	TGTGCCAGCAGTTATCCCGGGACACTTGGCTACACCTTC	CASSYPGTLGYTF
NA	TRBV7-6	TRBJ2-7	NA	TGTGCCAGCAGCTTAGTCCCTACCAACTACGAGCAGTACTTC	CASSLVPTNYEQYF
many	TRBV7-2	TRBJ2-3	NA	TGTGCCAGCAGCTTATCCCTCAACACAGATACGCAGTATTTT	CASSLSLNTDTQYF
many	TRBV20-1	TRBJ1-5	NA	TGCAGTGCTGGCCCAGGGACGGTAAATCAGCCCCAGCATTTT	CSAGPGTVNQPQHF
many	TRBV28	TRBJ2-1	NA	TGTGCCACCTCTCCCCACCTGAGCTCCTACAATGAGCAGTTCTTC	CATSPHLSSYNEQFF
few	TRBV29-1	TRBJ1-1	TRBD1	TGCAGCGTGCCAGGACAGGGGGGACAAAACACTGAAGCTTTCTTT	CSVPGQGGQNTEAFF
NA	TRBV6-2/TRBV6-3	TRBJ2-2	TRBD2	TGTGCCAGCAGTTACTCGACTAGCGGGGGGCAGTTCACCGGGGAGCTGTTTTTT	CASSYSTSGGQFTGELFF
many	TRBV7-2	TRBJ2-1	TRBD2	TGTGCCAGCAGCTTAGTGGGGGCGGGAGGCCTCTCCTACAATGAGCAGTTCTTC	CASSLVGAGGLSYNEQFF
few	TRBV20-1	TRBJ2-5	NA	TGCAGTGCTAGAAAGGAGGAGACCCAGTACTTC	CSARKEETQYF
many	TRBV12-5	TRBJ2-5	NA	TGTGCTAGTGGTTTTGGGGCACAACAAGAGACCCAGTACTTC	CASGFGAQQETQYF
many	TRBV20-1	TRBJ1-2	TRBD1	TGCAGTGCTTCGGGACAGGGGTTATATGGCTACACCTTC	CSASGQGLYGYTF
many	TRBV7-9	TRBJ2-7	NA	TGTGCCAGCAGCGTCCTACCTAGCGCCCGTATCTCCTACGAGCAGTACTTC	CASSVLPSARISYEQYF
few	TRBV19	TRBJ2-7	TRBD1	TGTGCCAGTAGTCCCCGGGACAGGGGGAACTCCTACGAGCAGTACTTC	CASSPRDRGNSYEQYF
many	TRBV7-2	TRBJ1-2	NA	TGTGCCAGCAGCCGGACGGTCCTACTACCAATTTATGGCTACACCTTC	CASSRTVLLPIYGYTF
NA	TRBV18	TRBJ2-3	NA	TGTGCCAGCTCCCTCCTGCCGGGCGTCGGAACAGATACGCAGTATTTT	CASSLLPGVGTDTQYF
many	TRBV7-2	TRBJ2-5	NA	TGTGCCAGCAGCTTGGCTAGCGTAAAAGAGACCCAGTACTTC	CASSLASVKETQYF
few	TRBV12-3/TRBV12-4	TRBJ2-4	TRBD1	TGTGCCAGCAGAAACAGGGGTGAAGGCATTCAGTACTTC	CASRNRGEGIQYF
few	TRBV20-1	TRBJ2-7	NA	TGCAGTGCTAGTGGACAGAAATTCTCCTACGAGCAGTACTTC	CSASGQKFSYEQYF
NA	TRBV2	TRBJ1-1	NA	TGTGCCAGCACGAGAGGGACGAACACTGAAGCTTTCTTT	CASTRGTNTEAFF
many	TRBV12-3/TRBV12-4	TRBJ2-3	NA	TGTGCCAGCAGTCCCCGACTGCAAGGTTCGCAGTATTTT	CASSPRLQGSQYF
NA	TRBV19	TRBJ2-4	TRBD1	TGTGCCAGTACCGAGGGACAGAGGCTAGCCAAAAACATTCAGTACTTC	CASTEGQRLAKNIQYF
many	TRBV9	TRBJ2-6	NA	TGTGCCAGCAGCCCAGGACGCTCTGGGGCCAACGTCCTGACTTTC	CASSPGRSGANVLTF
many	TRBV19	TRBJ2-5	NA	TGTGCCACGGGAACTGGGCGGGGCAAGCAAGAGACCCAGTACTTC	CATGTGRGKQETQYF
many	TRBV5-6	TRBJ2-5	NA	TGTGCCAGCAGCATTGATGGGGTAGTGGGGACCCAGTACTTC	CASSIDGVVGTQYF
NA	TRBV19	TRBJ1-5	NA	TGTGCCAGTAGTATCGCCGGCGGGTCCTGGGGTCAGCCCCAGCATTTT	CASSIAGGSWGQPQHF
many	TRBV19	TRBJ1-6	NA	TGTGCCAGTAGTAGCCACCCCAAACCCCTCCACTTT	CASSSHPKPLHF
many	TRBV7-2	TRBJ1-5	NA	TGTGCCAGCAGCTTATGGCAGGGGAGGGATCAGCCCCAGCATTTT	CASSLWQGRDQPQHF
many	TRBV7-2	TRBJ2-5	TRBD2	TGTGCCAGCAGCCTGCAAACTAGCGTCCAAGAGACCCAGTACTTC	CASSLQTSVQETQYF
many	TRBV12-5	TRBJ2-5	NA	TGTGCTAGTGGCCGGGGGAACCCCCAAGAGACCCAGTACTTC	CASGRGNPQETQYF
many	TRBV18	TRBJ2-1	NA	TGTGCCAGCAGCCCCCGTGATGAGCAGTTCTTC	CASSPRDEQFF
NA	TRBV15	TRBJ1-3	TRBD1	TGTGCCACCAGCAGACCGGGACAGGGGGCGATGCGCGGAAACACCATATATTTT	CATSRPGQGAMRGNTIYF